This is a list of T cell receptor beta chains from one sample in a study of PD-1 blockade in classical Hodgkin lymphoma. Measured with immunoSEQ multiplex PCR; TCRdb has only the in-frame clones, and not every one. The sample holds about 92,000 clones, 83% seen once. The material sequenced was peripheral blood mononuclear cells (PBMCs), taken before the fourth cycle of nivolumab. The receptors were sampled from a human donor with classical Hodgkin lymphoma. Both conserved end residues are trimmed from each CDR3.

v_call	j_call	cdr3_aa
TRBV7-2	TRBJ1-5	ASSSRTGNQPQH
TRBV19	TRBJ2-1	ASSFLAAQF
TRBV12-2	TRBJ2-1	ASRLHPLAGIYNEQF
TRBV30	TRBJ2-7	AWSGLAGGSEQY
TRBV9	TRBJ2-3	ASSVSGWGTDTQY
TRBV5-1	TRBJ1-1	ASSSGQTGTEAF
TRBV19	TRBJ2-3	ASSGPGTVTDTQY
TRBV19	TRBJ1-2	ATRGLDSTHGYT
TRBV12-5	TRBJ1-2	ASGPQGYGYT
TRBV2	TRBJ2-1	ASSEAGGLNYNEQF
TRBV5-4	TRBJ1-1	ASSLGGVMNTEAF
TRBV7-2	TRBJ2-1	ASSLVREAYNEQF
TRBV6-5	TRBJ1-2	ASRQGSFYGYT
TRBV5-1	TRBJ1-4	ASSMGQEVYEKLF
TRBV5-6	TRBJ1-2	ASSLGQGSSNYGYT
TRBV7-2	TRBJ2-1	ASSKSGSSYNEQF
TRBV15	TRBJ1-5	ATSREQGANQPQH
TRBV18	TRBJ1-2	ASSPQATDYGYT
TRBV6-5	TRBJ2-3	ASGPWGTQY
TRBV19	TRBJ2-2	ASSKSGLGTGELF
TRBV11-2	TRBJ1-1	ASSRTARQGILNTEAF
TRBV19	TRBJ2-2	ASSIGQLHTGELF
TRBV28	TRBJ2-7	ASSRISSYEQY
TRBV2	TRBJ2-7	ASSSTSGYEQY
TRBV6-5	TRBJ1-1	ASSYSARATEAF
TRBV5-4	TRBJ2-7	ASSLWTGLGEQY
TRBV11-2	TRBJ2-7	ASSLGRHRVTGEQY
TRBV7-9	TRBJ1-3	ASSSLVEAHTIY
TRBV5-1	TRBJ2-1	ASSIGPGLASNEQF
TRBV11-2	TRBJ2-7	ASSSHLWSEQY
TRBV4-1	TRBJ2-1	ASSQLDMGLSNNEQF
TRBV30	TRBJ2-5	AWGQGGRETQY
TRBV11-2	TRBJ1-2	ASSLDGGRFGGYT
TRBV10-3	TRBJ2-2	AISEFVSTNTGELF
TRBV28	TRBJ1-5	ASLQGGDQPQH
TRBV19	TRBJ1-1	ASSEGRQVNTEAF
TRBV11-1	TRBJ2-7	ASSTGLTFTEQY
TRBV5-1	TRBJ2-2	ASSSRTGYTGELF
TRBV5-1	TRBJ1-3	ASSLTGSGNTIY
TRBV5-1	TRBJ2-7	ASSLETRRDEQY
TRBV9	TRBJ2-3	ASSSPTSGRDTQY
TRBV18	TRBJ1-2	ASSPWTAYGYT
TRBV5-1	TRBJ2-1	ASSYPLTEGNEQF
TRBV7-9	TRBJ1-1	ASSLDGKGGAF
TRBV2	TRBJ2-2	ASSLFSVATGELF
TRBV7-9	TRBJ2-1	ASSLGGFRSYNEQF
TRBV19	TRBJ1-2	ASSTTGANYGYT